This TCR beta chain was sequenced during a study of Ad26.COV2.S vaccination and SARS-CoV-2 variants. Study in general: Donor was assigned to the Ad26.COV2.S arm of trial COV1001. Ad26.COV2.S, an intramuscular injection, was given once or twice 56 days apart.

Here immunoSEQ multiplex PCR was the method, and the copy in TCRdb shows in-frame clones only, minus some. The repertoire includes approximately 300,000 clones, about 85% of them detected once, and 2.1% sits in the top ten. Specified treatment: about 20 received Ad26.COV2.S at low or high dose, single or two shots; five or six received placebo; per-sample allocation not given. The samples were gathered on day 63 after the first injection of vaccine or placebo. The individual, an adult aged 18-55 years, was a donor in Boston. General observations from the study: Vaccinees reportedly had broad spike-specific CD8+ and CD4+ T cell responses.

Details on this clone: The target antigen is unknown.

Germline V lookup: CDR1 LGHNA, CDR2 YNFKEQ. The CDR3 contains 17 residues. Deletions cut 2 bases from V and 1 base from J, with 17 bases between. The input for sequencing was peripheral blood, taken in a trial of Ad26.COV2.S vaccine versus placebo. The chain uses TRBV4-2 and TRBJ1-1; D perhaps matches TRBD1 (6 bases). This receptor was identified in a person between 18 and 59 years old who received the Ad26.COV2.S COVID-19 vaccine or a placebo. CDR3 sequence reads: CASSQTFRGRGNTEAFF. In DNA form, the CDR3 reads TGTGCCAGCAGCCAAACGTTCCGGGGCAGGGGGAACACTGAAGCTTTCTTT.